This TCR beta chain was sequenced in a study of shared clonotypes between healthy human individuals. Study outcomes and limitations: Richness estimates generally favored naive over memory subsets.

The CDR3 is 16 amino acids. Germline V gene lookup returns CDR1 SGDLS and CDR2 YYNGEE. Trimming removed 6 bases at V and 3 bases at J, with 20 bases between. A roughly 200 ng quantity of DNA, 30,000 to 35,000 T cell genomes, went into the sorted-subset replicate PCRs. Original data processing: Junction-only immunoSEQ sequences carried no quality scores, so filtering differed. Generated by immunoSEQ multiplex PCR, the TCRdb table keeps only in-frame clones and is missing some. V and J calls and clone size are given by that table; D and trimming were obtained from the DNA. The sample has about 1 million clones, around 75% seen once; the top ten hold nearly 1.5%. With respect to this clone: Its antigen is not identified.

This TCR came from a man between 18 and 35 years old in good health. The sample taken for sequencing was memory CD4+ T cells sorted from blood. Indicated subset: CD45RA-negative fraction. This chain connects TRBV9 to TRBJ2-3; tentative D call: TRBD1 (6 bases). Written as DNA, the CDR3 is TGTGCCAGCACCGAAACAGGGTTTTCCGGTACAGATACGCAGTATTTT. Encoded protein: CASTETGFSGTDTQYF.